Listed below are T cell receptor beta chains from one sample, sequenced in a study of T cell changes during pregnancy in multiple sclerosis. The table came from immunoSEQ multiplex PCR; TCRdb's copy has only in-frame clones and leaves some out. The table includes about 71,000 clones, around nine tenths detected once. The sequencing here drew on peripheral blood, taken in the third trimester of pregnancy. The origin of the receptors is a female donor with multiple sclerosis, enrolled in a pregnancy study. Both conserved end residues are part of each CDR3. The D gene is left open where the match is weak. Rows give clone size only sometimes, using once, few, many, or a class for an expanded clone.

d_call j_call clone_size v_call cdr3_aa cdr3_nt
. TRBJ2-7 . TRBV11-1 CASSLYAGEGGNEQYF TGTGCCAGCAGCTTATACGCGGGAGAGGGGGGGAACGAGCAGTACTTC
. TRBJ1-1 . TRBV6-5 CASRETTEAFF TGTGCCAGCAGAGAAACAACTGAAGCTTTCTTT
TRBD2 TRBJ2-5 . TRBV7-2 CASSLRGEGRETQYF TGTGCCAGCAGCCTTCGGGGGGAGGGCCGTGAGACCCAGTACTTC
. TRBJ2-6 . TRBV7-9 CASSFSWAYSGANVLTF TGTGCCAGCAGCTTCAGTTGGGCTTACTCTGGGGCCAACGTCCTGACTTTC
TRBD1 TRBJ1-5 . TRBV7-2 CASSLVQGAGGSNQPQHF TGTGCCAGCAGCTTAGTACAGGGGGCGGGTGGCAGCAATCAGCCCCAGCATTTT
. TRBJ2-7 . TRBV27 CASSLGLQGGEQYF TGTGCCAGCAGTCTGGGCCTGCAGGGGGGCGAGCAGTACTTC
. TRBJ2-1 . TRBV27 CASGPNNEQFF TGTGCCAGCGGGCCCAACAATGAGCAGTTCTTC
. TRBJ2-7 . TRBV21-1 CAKLFTGTSAYEQYF TGTGCCAAACTATTTACCGGGACTAGCGCCTACGAGCAGTACTTC
TRBD2 TRBJ2-1 . TRBV12-5 CASGSILAGVHNEQFF TGTGCTAGTGGTTCTATACTAGCGGGGGTCCACAATGAGCAGTTCTTC
TRBD2 TRBJ2-7 . TRBV5-5 CASNRRLAGVGYEQYF TGTGCCAGCAACCGAAGACTAGCGGGAGTGGGCTACGAGCAGTACTTC
TRBD2 TRBJ2-3 . TRBV7-6 CASSFKTSGTDTQYF TGTGCCAGCAGCTTTAAGACTAGCGGCACAGATACGCAGTATTTT
. TRBJ2-6 . TRBV6-4 CASSPSSGANVLTF TGTGCCAGCAGCCCATCCTCTGGGGCCAACGTCCTGACTTTC
TRBD1 TRBJ1-4 . TRBV19 CASSMGTGQGVEKLFF TGTGCCAGTAGTATGGGGACAGGGCAAGGTGTTGAAAAACTGTTTTTT
. TRBJ2-7 . TRBV19 CASSIPLSKHEQYF TGTGCCAGTAGTATACCCCTTTCCAAGCACGAGCAGTACTTC
TRBD2 TRBJ2-2 few TRBV7-2 CASSLLAGVNTGELFF TGTGCCAGCAGCTTACTAGCGGGAGTCAACACCGGGGAGCTGTTTTTT
. TRBJ1-1 . TRBV28 CASSLNRNTEAFF TGTGCCAGCAGTTTGAACAGGAACACTGAAGCTTTCTTT
TRBD1 TRBJ2-2 . TRBV4-2 CASSQDWGQGNTGELFF TGTGCCAGCAGCCAAGATTGGGGACAGGGGAACACCGGGGAGCTGTTTTTT
. TRBJ2-2 . TRBV28 CASSLLEAAGTGELFF TGTGCCAGCAGTTTACTCGAAGCAGCAGGGACCGGGGAGCTGTTTTTT
. TRBJ1-5 . TRBV19 CASRPGGVPGNQPQHF TGTGCCAGTAGGCCTGGAGGAGTTCCGGGCAATCAGCCCCAGCATTTT
. TRBJ2-7 . TRBV19 CASSIGLAYPYEQYF TGTGCCAGTAGTATCGGCCTAGCGTATCCCTACGAGCAGTACTTC
. TRBJ2-4 . TRBV15 CATSRAGIGNIQYF TGTGCCACCAGCAGAGCGGGAATTGGAAACATTCAGTACTTC
. TRBJ1-1 few TRBV7-3 CASSPSAGRTEAFF TGTGCCAGCAGCCCCAGCGCAGGGCGGACTGAAGCTTTCTTT
. TRBJ2-7 . TRBV5-1 CASSPGVGHTSYEQYF TGCGCCAGCAGCCCTGGAGTCGGACATACGTCCTACGAGCAGTACTTC
. TRBJ2-5 . TRBV7-2 CASSLAVLQETQYF TGTGCCAGCAGCTTAGCGGTCCTACAAGAGACCCAGTACTTC
TRBD1 TRBJ1-1 few TRBV14 CASSQPGTGGMGAFF TGTGCCAGCAGCCAGCCCGGGACAGGGGGCATGGGGGCTTTCTTT
TRBD2 TRBJ2-3 . TRBV7-9 CASSPEGLVGGSDTQYF TGTGCCAGCAGCCCAGAGGGACTAGTTGGGGGTTCAGATACGCAGTATTTT
TRBD1 TRBJ2-7 . TRBV4-2 CASSQRPGQGRNEQYF TGTGCCAGCAGCCAACGGCCGGGACAGGGGAGGAACGAGCAGTACTTC
. TRBJ2-1 . TRBV27 CASSFGLTGNEQFF TGTGCCAGCAGTTTTGGTCTCACGGGTAATGAGCAGTTCTTC
TRBD2 TRBJ2-1 few TRBV4-1 CASSVSGGYNEQFF TGCGCCAGCAGCGTAAGCGGGGGGTACAATGAGCAGTTCTTC
TRBD1 TRBJ2-7 . TRBV5-1 CASSLGRGTGDYEQYF TGCGCCAGCAGCTTGGGCAGGGGGACAGGGGACTACGAGCAGTACTTC
. TRBJ1-2 . TRBV18 CASSPIIPEFDGYTF TGTGCCAGCTCACCCATAATCCCGGAGTTCGATGGCTACACCTTC
TRBD2 TRBJ2-1 . TRBV5-4 CASSLMVAGRDEQFF TGTGCCAGCAGTTTGATGGTAGCGGGACGTGATGAGCAGTTCTTC
TRBD2 TRBJ2-2 few TRBV6-4 CASSDSLAGDTGELFF TGTGCCAGCAGTGACTCACTAGCGGGAGACACCGGGGAGCTGTTTTTT
. TRBJ2-5 . TRBV9 CASSQTPGGTQETQYF TGTGCCAGCAGCCAAACCCCGGGGGGCACCCAAGAGACCCAGTACTTC
. TRBJ2-7 . TRBV27 CASSGTGRVEQYF TGTGCCAGTTCAGGTACAGGAAGGGTCGAGCAGTACTTC
. TRBJ1-3 once TRBV2 CASSGDSYSGNTIYF TGTGCCAGCAGTGGTGACAGCTACTCTGGAAACACCATATATTTT
. TRBJ1-2 . TRBV6-1 CASRPDYGYTF TGTGCCAGCAGGCCAGACTATGGCTACACCTTC
TRBD2 TRBJ2-1 . TRBV19 CASRDIGGNEQFF TGTGCCAGTAGGGACATCGGGGGGAATGAGCAGTTCTTC
. TRBJ1-4 . TRBV2 CASSEWGTSNEKLFF TGTGCCAGCAGTGAGTGGGGGACATCTAATGAAAAACTGTTTTTT
TRBD2 TRBJ2-2 . TRBV4-3 CASSQGANSGRAYTGELFF TGCGCCAGCAGCCAAGGGGCCAATAGCGGGAGGGCGTATACCGGGGAGCTGTTTTTT
. TRBJ1-2 . TRBV6-4 CASSDSQGVDGYTF TGTGCCAGCAGTGACTCGCAAGGAGTCGATGGCTACACCTTC
TRBD1 TRBJ2-7 . TRBV5-6 CASSLGQLLEQYF TGTGCCAGCAGCCTGGGACAGTTGCTAGAGCAGTACTTC
. TRBJ2-3 . TRBV2 CASSETHGTDTQYF TGTGCCAGCAGTGAAACCCACGGGACAGATACGCAGTATTTT
TRBD1 TRBJ2-3 . TRBV7-9 CASSLGQGPDTQYF TGTGCCAGCAGCTTGGGACAGGGGCCAGATACGCAGTATTTT
. TRBJ2-7 . TRBV9 CASSPSGAYEQYF TGTGCCAGCAGCCCATCGGGGGCCTACGAGCAGTACTTC
TRBD1 TRBJ1-5 . TRBV2 CASRGDRGLNNQPQHF TGTGCCAGCAGGGGCGACAGGGGGCTTAACAATCAGCCCCAGCATTTT
. TRBJ2-7 . TRBV10-1 CASSDRPDEQYF TGCGCCAGCAGTGACAGGCCGGACGAGCAGTACTTC
TRBD2 TRBJ2-7 . TRBV4-2 CASSPLADTYEQYF TGTGCCAGCAGCCCCCTAGCGGACACCTACGAGCAGTACTTC
TRBD2 TRBJ2-3 . TRBV5-4 CASSRGLAEENADTQYF TGTGCCAGCAGCCGGGGACTAGCGGAAGAAAATGCAGATACGCAGTATTTT
TRBD1 TRBJ2-7 few TRBV6-6 CASSSPQGVDYEQYF TGTGCCAGCAGTTCTCCGCAGGGGGTTGACTACGAGCAGTACTTC
. TRBJ1-1 . TRBV10-1 CASSGQHGDTEAFF TGCGCCAGCAGTGGACAGCACGGCGACACTGAAGCTTTCTTT